This TCR beta chain was recorded in a study of identical twins. General observations from the study: For monozygotic twins, models underestimated out-of-frame TCR alpha sharing.

The donor group consisted entirely of healthy Caucasians. This clonotype was found many times. Its antigen is currently unknown. TCRdb re-analysed the 5' RACE reads in MiXCR, keeping a single row per CDR3 protein. The sample yields about 500,000 distinct CDR3 sequences, roughly an eighth seen once. These data were also filed under a second study, of yellow fever vaccine responses in identical twins. That report notes: Twins' vaccine T cell responses were reported to seem partly convergent and partly personalized.

This sequence originates from a woman aged 18-30 years in good health. Sequences were obtained from CD4+ T cells sorted from blood.

CDR3 in DNA: TGTGCCATCAGACAGGGGTCGAACACCGGGGAGCTGTTTTTT. Protein product: CAIRQGSNTGELFF. J is TRBJ2-2 and V is TRBV10-3; 7 nucleotides align to TRBD1. The V gene end was trimmed by 6 bases and the J gene end by 0 bases; junction bases not matched to a gene: 1. This CDR3 has 14 amino acids. CDR1 ENHRY and CDR2 SYGVKD come from the germline V gene.